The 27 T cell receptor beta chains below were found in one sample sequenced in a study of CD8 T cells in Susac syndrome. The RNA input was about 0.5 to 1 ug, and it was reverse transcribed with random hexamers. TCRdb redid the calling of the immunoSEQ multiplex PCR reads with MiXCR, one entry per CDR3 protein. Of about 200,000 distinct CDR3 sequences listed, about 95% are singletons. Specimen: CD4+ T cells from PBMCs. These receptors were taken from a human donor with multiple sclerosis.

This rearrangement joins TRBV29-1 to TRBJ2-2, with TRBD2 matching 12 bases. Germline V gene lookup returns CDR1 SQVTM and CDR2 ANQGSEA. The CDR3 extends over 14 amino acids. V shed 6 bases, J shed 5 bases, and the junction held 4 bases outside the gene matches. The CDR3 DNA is TGCAGCGTCCACACTAGCGGGAGGACCGGGGAGCTGTTTTTT. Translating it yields CSVHTSGRTGELFF.

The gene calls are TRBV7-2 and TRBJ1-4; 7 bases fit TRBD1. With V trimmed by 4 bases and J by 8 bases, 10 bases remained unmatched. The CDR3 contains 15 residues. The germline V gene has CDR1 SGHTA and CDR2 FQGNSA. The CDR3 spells CASSSAGTAGEKLFF. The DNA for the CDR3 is TGTGCCAGCAGCTCAGCCGGGACAGCGGGGGAAAAACTGTTTTTT.

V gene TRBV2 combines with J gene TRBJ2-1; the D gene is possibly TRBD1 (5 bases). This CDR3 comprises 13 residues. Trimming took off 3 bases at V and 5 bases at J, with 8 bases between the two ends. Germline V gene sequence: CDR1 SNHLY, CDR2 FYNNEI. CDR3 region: CASSEGRNNEQFF. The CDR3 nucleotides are TGTGCCAGCAGTGAGGGGCGGAACAATGAGCAGTTCTTC.

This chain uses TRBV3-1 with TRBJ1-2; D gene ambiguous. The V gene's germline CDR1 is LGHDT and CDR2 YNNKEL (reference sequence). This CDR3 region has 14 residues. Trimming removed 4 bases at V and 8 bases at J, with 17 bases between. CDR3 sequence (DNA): TGTGCCAGCAGCCGCCGTGACACGGCGAGAGGCTACACCTTC. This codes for CASSRRDTARGYTF.

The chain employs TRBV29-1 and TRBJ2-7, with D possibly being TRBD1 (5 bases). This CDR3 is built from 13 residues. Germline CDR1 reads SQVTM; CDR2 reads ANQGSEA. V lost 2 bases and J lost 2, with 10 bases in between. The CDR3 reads CSVEKTGTYEQYF. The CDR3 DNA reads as TGCAGCGTTGAAAAAACAGGTACCTACGAGCAGTACTTC.

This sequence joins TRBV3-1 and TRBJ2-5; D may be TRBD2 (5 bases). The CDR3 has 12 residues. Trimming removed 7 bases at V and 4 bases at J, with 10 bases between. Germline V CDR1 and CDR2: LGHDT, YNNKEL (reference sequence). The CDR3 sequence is CASTDGVETQYF. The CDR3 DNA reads TGTGCCAGCACCGACGGGGTAGAGACCCAGTACTTC.

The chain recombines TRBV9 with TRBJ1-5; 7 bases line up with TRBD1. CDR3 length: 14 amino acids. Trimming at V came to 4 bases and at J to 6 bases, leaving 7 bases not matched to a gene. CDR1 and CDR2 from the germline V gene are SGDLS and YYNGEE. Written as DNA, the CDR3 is TGTGCCAGCAGCCCGGACAGGAATGGTCAGCCCCAGCATTTT. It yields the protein CASSPDRNGQPQHF.

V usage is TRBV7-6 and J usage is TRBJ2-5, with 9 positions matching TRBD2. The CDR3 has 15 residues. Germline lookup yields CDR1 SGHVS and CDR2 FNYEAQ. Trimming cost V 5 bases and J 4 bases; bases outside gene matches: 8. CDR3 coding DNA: TGTGCCAGCAGCCCTCTAGCGGGACTCTCAGAGACCCAGTACTTC. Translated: CASSPLAGLSETQYF.

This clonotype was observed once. CDR3 sequence: CASSTGGTGGPPETQYF. The CDR3 nucleotides read TGTGCCAGCAGTACGGGGGGGACAGGGGGCCCGCCAGAGACCCAGTACTTC. This chain uses TRBV6-1 with TRBJ2-5; 12 bases are a match to TRBD1. There are 17 residues in the CDR3. Germline V gene lookup returns CDR1 MNHNS and CDR2 SASEGT. J was trimmed by 4 bases and V by 5 bases; bases with no gene match: 11.

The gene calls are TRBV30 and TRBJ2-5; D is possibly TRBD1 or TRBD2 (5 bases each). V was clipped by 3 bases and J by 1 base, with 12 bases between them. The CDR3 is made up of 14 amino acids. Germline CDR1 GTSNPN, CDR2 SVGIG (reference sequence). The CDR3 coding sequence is TGTGCCTGGAGGGCGCCGGGGCCCCAAGAGACCCAGTACTTC. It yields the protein CAWRAPGPQETQYF.

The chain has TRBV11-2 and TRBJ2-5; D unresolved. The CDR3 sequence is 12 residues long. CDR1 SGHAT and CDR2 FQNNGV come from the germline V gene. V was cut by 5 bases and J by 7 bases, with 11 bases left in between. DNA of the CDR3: TGTGCCAGCAGCCCCCGTTCTGGGACCCAGTACTTC. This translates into CASSPRSGTQYF.

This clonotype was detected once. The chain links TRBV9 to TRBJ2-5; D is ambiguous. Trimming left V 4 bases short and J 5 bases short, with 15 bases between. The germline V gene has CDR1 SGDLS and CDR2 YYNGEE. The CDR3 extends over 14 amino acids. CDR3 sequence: CASSPRPGTETQYF. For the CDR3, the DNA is TGTGCCAGCAGCCCACGTCCGGGCACGGAGACCCAGTACTTC.

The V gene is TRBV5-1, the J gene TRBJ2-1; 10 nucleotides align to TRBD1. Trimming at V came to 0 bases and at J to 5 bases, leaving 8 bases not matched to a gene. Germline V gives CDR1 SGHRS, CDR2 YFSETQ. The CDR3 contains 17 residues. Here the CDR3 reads CASSLAAPGQGNNEQFF. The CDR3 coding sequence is TGCGCCAGCAGCTTGGCAGCCCCGGGACAGGGGAACAATGAGCAGTTCTTC. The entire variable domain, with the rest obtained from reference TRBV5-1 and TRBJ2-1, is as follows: KAGVTQTPRYLIKTRGQQVTLSCSPISGHRSVSWYQQTPGQGLQFLFEYFSETQRNKGNFPGRFSGRQFSNSRSEMNVSTLELGDSALYLCASSLAAPGQGNNEQFFGPGTRLTVL.

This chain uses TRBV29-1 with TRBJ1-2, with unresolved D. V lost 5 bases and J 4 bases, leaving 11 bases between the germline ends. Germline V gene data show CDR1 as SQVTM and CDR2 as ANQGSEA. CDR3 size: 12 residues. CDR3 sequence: CSVPGRTYGYTF. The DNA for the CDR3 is TGCAGCGTTCCGGGTCGCACCTATGGCTACACCTTC.

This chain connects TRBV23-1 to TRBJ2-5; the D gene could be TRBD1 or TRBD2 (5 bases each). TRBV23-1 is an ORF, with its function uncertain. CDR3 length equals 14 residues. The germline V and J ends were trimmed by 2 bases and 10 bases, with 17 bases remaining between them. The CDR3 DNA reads TGCGCCAGCAGTCAAAGGGGCAGAAAGAGGGACCAGTACTTC. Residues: CASSQRGRKRDQYF.

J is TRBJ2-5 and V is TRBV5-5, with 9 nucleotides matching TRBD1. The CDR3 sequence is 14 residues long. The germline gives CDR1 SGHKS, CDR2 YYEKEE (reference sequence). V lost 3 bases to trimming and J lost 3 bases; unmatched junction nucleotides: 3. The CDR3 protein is CASSSDRGKETQYF. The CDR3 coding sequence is TGTGCCAGCAGCTCGGACAGGGGCAAAGAGACCCAGTACTTC.

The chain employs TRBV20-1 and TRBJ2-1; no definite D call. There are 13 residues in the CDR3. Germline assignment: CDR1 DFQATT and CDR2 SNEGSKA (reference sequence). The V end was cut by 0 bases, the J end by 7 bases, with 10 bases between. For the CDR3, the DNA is TGCAGTGCTAGAGAACCCTACAAAAATGAGCAGTTCTTC. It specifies CSAREPYKNEQFF.

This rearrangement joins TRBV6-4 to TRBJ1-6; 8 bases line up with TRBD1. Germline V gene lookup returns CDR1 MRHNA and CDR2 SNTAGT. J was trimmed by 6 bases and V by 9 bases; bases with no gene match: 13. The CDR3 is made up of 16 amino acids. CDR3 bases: TGTGCCAGTAGCCACCAGGGGGCCAAGTTTAATTCACCCCTCCACTTT. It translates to CASSHQGAKFNSPLHF.

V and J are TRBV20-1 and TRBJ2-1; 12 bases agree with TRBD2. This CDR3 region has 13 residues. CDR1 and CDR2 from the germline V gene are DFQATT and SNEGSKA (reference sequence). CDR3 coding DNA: TGCAGCTTTAGACTAGCGGGAGTTTCGGAGCAGTTCTTC. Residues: CSFRLAGVSEQFF.

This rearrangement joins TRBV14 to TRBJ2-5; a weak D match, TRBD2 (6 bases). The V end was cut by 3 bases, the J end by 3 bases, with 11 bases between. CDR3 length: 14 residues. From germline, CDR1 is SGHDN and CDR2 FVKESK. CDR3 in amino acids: CASSQLPGEETQYF. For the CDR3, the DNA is TGTGCCAGCAGCCAGCTTCCGGGGGAAGAGACCCAGTACTTC.

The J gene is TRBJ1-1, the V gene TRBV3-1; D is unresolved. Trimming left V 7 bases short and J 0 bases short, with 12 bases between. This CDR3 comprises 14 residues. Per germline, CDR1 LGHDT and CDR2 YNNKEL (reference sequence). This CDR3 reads CASTHREMNTEAFF. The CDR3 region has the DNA TGTGCCAGCACGCACCGGGAGATGAACACTGAAGCTTTCTTT.

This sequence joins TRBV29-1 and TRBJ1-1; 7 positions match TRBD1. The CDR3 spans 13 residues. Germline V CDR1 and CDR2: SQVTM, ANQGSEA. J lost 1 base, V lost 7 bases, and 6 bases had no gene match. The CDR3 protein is CSALGQPNTEAFF. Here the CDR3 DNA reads TGCAGCGCACTGGGACAGCCGAACACTGAAGCTTTCTTT.

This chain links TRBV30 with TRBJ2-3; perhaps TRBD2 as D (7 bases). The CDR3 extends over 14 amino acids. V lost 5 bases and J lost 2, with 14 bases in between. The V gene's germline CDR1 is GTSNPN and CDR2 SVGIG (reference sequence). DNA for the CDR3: TGTGCCTGGGGGGGGGCGCAGATCACAGATACGCAGTATTTT. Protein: CAWGGAQITDTQYF.

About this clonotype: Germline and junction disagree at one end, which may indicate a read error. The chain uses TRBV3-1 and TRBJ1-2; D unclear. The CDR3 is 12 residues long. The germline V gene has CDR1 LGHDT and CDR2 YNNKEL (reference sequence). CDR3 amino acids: CASSQDTGSYTF. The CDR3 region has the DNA TGTGCCAGCAGTCAAGATACCGGGAGCTACACCTTC. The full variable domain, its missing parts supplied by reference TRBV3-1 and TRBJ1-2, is DTAVSQTPKYLVTQMGNDKSIKCEQNLGHDTMYWYKQDSKKFLKIMFSYNNKELIINETVPNRFSPKSPDKAHLNLHINSLELGDSAVYFCASSQDTGSYTFGSGTRLTVV.

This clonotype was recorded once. This CDR3 reads CSARDKPYNEQFF. In DNA form, the CDR3 reads TGCAGTGCTAGAGATAAGCCCTACAATGAGCAGTTCTTC. This chain uses TRBV20-1 with TRBJ2-1; D unclear. The length of the CDR3 is 13 residues. Per germline, CDR1 DFQATT and CDR2 SNEGSKA (reference sequence). V was trimmed by 0 bases and J by 2 bases, leaving 5 bases between them.

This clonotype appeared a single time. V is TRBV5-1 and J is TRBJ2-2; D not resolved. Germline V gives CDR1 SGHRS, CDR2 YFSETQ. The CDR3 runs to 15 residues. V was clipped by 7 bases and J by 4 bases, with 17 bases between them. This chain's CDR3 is CASFPRVPGTGELFF. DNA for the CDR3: TGCGCCAGCTTCCCCCGGGTGCCTGGCACCGGGGAGCTGTTTTTT. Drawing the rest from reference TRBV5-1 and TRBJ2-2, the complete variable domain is KAGVTQTPRYLIKTRGQQVTLSCSPISGHRSVSWYQQTPGQGLQFLFEYFSETQRNKGNFPGRFSGRQFSNSRSEMNVSTLELGDSALYLCASFPRVPGTGELFFGEGSRLTVL.

The CDR3 sequence is CASTRGASGTYEQYF. Here the CDR3 DNA reads TGTGCCAGCACCCGAGGGGCTAGCGGGACCTACGAGCAGTACTTC. V usage is TRBV7-9 and J usage is TRBJ2-7; the match to TRBD2 covers 9 bases. Germline V gene lookup returns CDR1 SEHNR and CDR2 FQNEAQ (reference sequence). This CDR3 comprises 15 residues. Germline trimming cut 7 bases from V and 2 bases from J; bases unmatched to any gene: 9.